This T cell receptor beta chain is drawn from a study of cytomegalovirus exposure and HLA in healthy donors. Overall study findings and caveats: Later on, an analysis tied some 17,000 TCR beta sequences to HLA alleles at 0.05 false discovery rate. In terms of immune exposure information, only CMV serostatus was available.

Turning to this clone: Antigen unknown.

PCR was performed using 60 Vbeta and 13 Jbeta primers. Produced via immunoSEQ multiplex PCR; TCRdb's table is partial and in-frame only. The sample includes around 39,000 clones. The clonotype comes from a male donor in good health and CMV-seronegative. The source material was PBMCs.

CDR3 DNA: TGTGCCAGCAGTGAATCCAGGACTAATGAGCAGTTCTTC. This gives the protein CASSESRTNEQFF. The chain joins TRBV6-1 to TRBJ2-1; tentatively, D is TRBD2 (5 bases). The germline V gene encodes CDR1 MNHNS and CDR2 SASEGT. This CDR3 is 13 amino acids long. Trimming removed 2 bases at V and 7 bases at J, with 9 bases between.